Sequencing of this T cell receptor beta chain was carried out in a study of T cell responses to AZD1222 COVID-19 vaccine. The V end lost 4 bases, the J end lost 8 bases, and 6 bases lay between the germline ends. Per the germline V gene, CDR1 is SQVTM and CDR2 is ANQGSEA. The CDR3 runs 10 residues. Measured with immunoSEQ multiplex PCR; TCRdb has only the in-frame clones, and not every one. This table holds some 150,000 clones, about 93% found once. This clone was recorded once. What it recognizes is unknown. Study-wide findings and caveats: With two AZD1222 doses given, Spike-specific TCR breadth and depth both rose. Only after the peak T cell response were repertoires sampled. The study found vaccine-associated CD4 TCRs spanning spike, dominant at 160-218 and 743-854. Most donors were white British and more were female, and clonal diversity was possibly underestimated.

This chain uses TRBV29-1 with TRBJ2-1, with D uncertain. Sequenced here: peripheral blood, sampled on day 0 of AZD1222 vaccination. The TCR sequence derives from an adult in good health. The CDR3 region is CSVANDEQFF. The CDR3 DNA is TGCAGCGTTGCGAACGATGAGCAGTTCTTC.